This is a list of T cell receptor beta chains from one sample in a study of breast tumors, draining lymph nodes, adjacent tissues. One entry per CDR3 protein results from TCRdb running MiXCR on the multiplex PCR reads. The repertoire holds 25,000 or so distinct CDR3 sequences, 68% seen once, with around 22% in the top ten. Sequenced material: tumor-adjacent breast tissue. Source of these receptors: a female donor with breast cancer. Some clones in this sample may be carry-over from other donors' samples. CDR3s include the opening cysteine and the closing phenylalanine or tryptophan. A D gene is named only where the DNA matches it firmly. Clone size, where shown, is once, few, many, or a class for clones that have expanded.

d_gene | j_gene | len | v_gene | abundance | CDR3nt | CDR3aa
TRBD2 | TRBJ2-3 | 16 | TRBV5-1 | . | TGCGCCAGCAGCTTCACTAGCGGGAGGGCCGTAGATACGCAGTATTTT | CASSFTSGRAVDTQYF
. | TRBJ2-1 | 17 | TRBV13 | . | TGTGCCAGCAGCTTAGATGGTAGCGGCCGATCCTACAATGAGCAGTTCTTC | CASSLDGSGRSYNEQFF
. | TRBJ1-4 | 13 | TRBV5-5 | once | TGTGCCAGCAGCTGGAGATCTAATGAAAAACTGTTTTTT | CASSWRSNEKLFF
TRBD2 | TRBJ2-7 | 14 | TRBV19 | . | TGTGCCAGTAGTATTTTAGCGGGAAGAGGCGAGCAGTACTTC | CASSILAGRGEQYF
. | TRBJ1-6 | 14 | TRBV20-1 | . | TGCAGTGCTGACTCCGGGCCAACAACTACACCCCTCCACTTT | CSADSGPTTTPLHF
. | TRBJ2-3 | 15 | TRBV7-9 | . | TGTGCCAGCTCTCTTCTGGGACGGGGGGCGGATACGCAGTATTTT | CASSLLGRGADTQYF
TRBD1 | TRBJ1-2 | 14 | TRBV10-1 | . | TGCGCCAGCAGTTGGACAGGGGTGGAGTATGGCTACACCTTC | CASSWTGVEYGYTF
. | TRBJ2-7 | 15 | TRBV28 | many | TGTGCCAGCAGTCGCGTCCAGGGGGGGGTCTACGAGCAGTACTTC | CASSRVQGGVYEQYF
TRBD2 | TRBJ2-1 | 14 | TRBV10-3 | few | TGTGCCACCATGACTAGCAACTCCTACAATGAGCAGTTCTTC | CATMTSNSYNEQFF
. | TRBJ2-7 | 17 | TRBV7-9 | medium-sized | TGTGCCAGCAGCTCCCCCCCCGATTTCCGGGGGCACAACGAGCAGTACTTC | CASSSPPDFRGHNEQYF
. | TRBJ2-3 | 13 | TRBV7-2 | . | TGTGCCAGCAGCTTATTATTCACAGATACGCAGTATTTT | CASSLLFTDTQYF
TRBD1 | TRBJ2-7 | 17 | TRBV6-7 | once | TGTGCCAGCAGTTTCCCCAACTCCGGGACAGGGTTGTACGAGCAGTACTTC | CASSFPNSGTGLYEQYF
. | TRBJ2-7 | 13 | TRBV6-1 | . | TGTGCCAGCAGTGGGCTGGGAGCCTACGAGCAGTGCTTC | CASSGLGAYEQCF
. | TRBJ2-3 | 14 | TRBV15 | . | TGTGCCACCAGCAGATTGGAGGGCACAGATACGCAGTATTTT | CATSRLEGTDTQYF
. | TRBJ2-7 | 15 | TRBV5-1 | . | TGCGCCAGCAGCTTGGTGGGCTCCTTCCCGTACGAGCAGTACTTC | CASSLVGSFPYEQYF
. | TRBJ2-1 | 13 | TRBV11-2 | . | TGTGCCAGCAGCCCGGGAGTGAACAATGAGCAGTTCTTC | CASSPGVNNEQFF
. | TRBJ2-5 | 15 | TRBV7-8 | medium-sized | TGTGCCAGCAGCTTAGGGGCTAGAATATGGGAGACCCAGTACTTC | CASSLGARIWETQYF
. | TRBJ2-4 | 17 | TRBV2 | . | TGTGCCAGCAGTGAAGCCGGTGGACCCCTAGCCAAAAACATTCAGTACTTC | CASSEAGGPLAKNIQYF
. | TRBJ1-3 | 12 | TRBV7-2 | medium-sized | TGTGCCAGCAGCTTATCCGGAAACACCATATATTTT | CASSLSGNTIYF
TRBD1 | TRBJ2-3 | 15 | TRBV12-3/TRBV12-4 | . | TGTGCCAGCAGTTACGGGACAGGGACCACAGATACGCAGTATTTT | CASSYGTGTTDTQYF
TRBD2 | TRBJ2-3 | 17 | TRBV5-5 | few | TGTGCCAGCAGCCTCCAGGTCAGCGGGAGGGGCACAGATACGCAGTATTTT | CASSLQVSGRGTDTQYF
. | TRBJ2-5 | 13 | TRBV7-9 | . | TGTGCCAGCACAAGGGGCACTCAAGAGACCCAGTACTTC | CASTRGTQETQYF
TRBD1 | TRBJ2-1 | 15 | TRBV5-1 | . | TGCGCCAGCAGCGGAGTGACAGGGGGTCCGAATGAGCAGTTCTTC | CASSGVTGGPNEQFF
TRBD1 | TRBJ2-7 | 13 | TRBV11-1 | . | TGTGCCAGCACGACCCGGGACAGGACCGAGCAGTACTTC | CASTTRDRTEQYF
. | TRBJ2-7 | 12 | TRBV5-6 | medium-sized | TGTGCCAGCAGCTTGGCCTCGGGCGAGCAGTACTTC | CASSLASGEQYF
TRBD2 | TRBJ2-1 | 15 | TRBV20-1 | . | TGCAGTGCAGAGAGGACTAGCGGGAGGCGCAATGAGCAGTTCTTC | CSAERTSGRRNEQFF
TRBD2 | TRBJ2-5 | 15 | TRBV28 | . | TGTGCCAGCAGGGGTTGGGGGAGGGCCGAAGAGACCCAGTACTTC | CASRGWGRAEETQYF
. | TRBJ2-6 | 19 | TRBV9 | . | TGTGCCAGCAGCGTAGTGCGGGACACTATTCTCTCTGGGGCCAACGTCCTGACTTTC | CASSVVRDTILSGANVLTF
. | TRBJ1-6 | 12 | TRBV20-1 | medium-sized | TGCAGTGCAAAGGACAAAAATTCACCCCTCCACTTT | CSAKDKNSPLHF
. | TRBJ1-6 | 14 | TRBV20-1 | . | TGCAGCGCCCGAGAGGGGGGAGGACATTCACCCCTCCACTTT | CSAREGGGHSPLHF
. | TRBJ1-2 | 15 | TRBV20-1 | . | TGCAGTGCTAGAAGGCGGGAGGGGCGGGGCTATGGCTACACCTTC | CSARRREGRGYGYTF
. | TRBJ2-3 | 14 | TRBV7-2 | . | TGTGCCAGCAGCTTATCCGTTATCACAGATACGCAGTATTTT | CASSLSVITDTQYF
TRBD2 | TRBJ2-1 | 16 | TRBV19 | . | TGTGCCAGTAGTGTTATCCTCACTAAGCGGGAGAATGAGCAGTTCTTC | CASSVILTKRENEQFF
. | TRBJ2-7 | 13 | TRBV5-6 | . | TGTGCCAGCAGGAAGACTGGTTCCTACGAGCAGTACTTC | CASRKTGSYEQYF
. | TRBJ2-3 | 14 | TRBV3-1 | few | TGTGCCAGCAGCCCCGGCCCGACCACAGATACGCAGTATTTT | CASSPGPTTDTQYF
. | TRBJ2-2 | 14 | TRBV20-1 | . | TGCAGTGCCCCGGAGGGAGGAAACACCGGGGAGCTGTTTTTT | CSAPEGGNTGELFF
. | TRBJ2-7 | 14 | TRBV15 | . | TGTGCCACCAGCAATCGGGACGGATCCTACGAGCAGTACTTC | CATSNRDGSYEQYF
TRBD1 | TRBJ1-2 | 15 | TRBV7-9 | . | TGTGCCAGCAGCCCTGGGACAGGGAAGGAAGTTGACTACACCTTC | CASSPGTGKEVDYTF
TRBD2 | TRBJ2-1 | 16 | TRBV5-1 | large | TGCGCCAGCAGCTTGGCTCTAGCGGGAGTGCTCAATGAGCAGTTCTTC | CASSLALAGVLNEQFF
TRBD2 | TRBJ2-3 | 22 | TRBV7-2 | many | TGTGCCAGCAGCTTAAAGGGGGGGCGTGGGACTAGCGGGAGGGGTAACACAGATACGCAGTATTTT | CASSLKGGRGTSGRGNTDTQYF
TRBD2 | TRBJ2-1 | 12 | TRBV20-1 | . | TGCAGTGCTAGTTCAGCGGGAAATGAGCAGTTCTTC | CSASSAGNEQFF
. | TRBJ1-5 | 15 | TRBV19 | many | TGTGCCAGTAGTATAGGGACTCATAGCAATCAGCCCCAGCATTTT | CASSIGTHSNQPQHF
. | TRBJ2-1 | 14 | TRBV6-1 | . | TGTGCCAGCAGAGAGGGACCTGTTTCGGATGAGCAGTTCTTC | CASREGPVSDEQFF
. | TRBJ1-4 | 13 | TRBV5-1 | once | TGCGCCAGCAGCTTCGGAGCTAATGAAAAACTGTTTTTT | CASSFGANEKLFF
. | TRBJ1-6 | 17 | TRBV5-1 | medium-sized | TGCGCCAGCAGTCCCGCTGGCGCCACAGGGTCTAATTCACCCCTCCACTTT | CASSPAGATGSNSPLHF
. | TRBJ2-7 | 16 | TRBV25-1 | . | TGTGCCAGCAGTGAATATTGGGGGGAGGATTTAGGGGAGCAGTACTTC | CASSEYWGEDLGEQYF
TRBD1 | TRBJ1-6 | 15 | TRBV25-1 | once | TGTGCCAGCAGTGAATATGGACAGGGTGAATCACCCCTCCACTTT | CASSEYGQGESPLHF
. | TRBJ1-2 | 13 | TRBV20-1 | few | TGCAGTGCTAGATGGGACACGGCATATGGCTACACCTTC | CSARWDTAYGYTF
. | TRBJ2-7 | 16 | TRBV10-1 | . | TGCGCCAGCAGTGAGTCTCGGGCCTTCGGGATGGACGAGCAGTACTTC | CASSESRAFGMDEQYF